Detailed here is one T cell receptor beta chain. This sample is drawn from a study of blood T cell repertoires in COVID-19. About the research overall: The cDNA or gDNA used as material had been derived from T cells, B-cell-depleted T cells, or PBMCs.

V lost 4 bases to trimming and J lost 4 bases, with 10 bases between them. Germline loops: CDR1 MNHEY, CDR2 SVGEGT. The CDR3 runs 13 residues. Authors' processing steps: Nucleated cell counts were estimated from reference gene primer amplification. TCRdb's copy holds only in-frame clones and misses some; the assay was immunoSEQ multiplex PCR. That table furnishes V, J and clone size, whereas the DNA furnished D and trimming. The sample lists 120,000 to 150,000 clones, roughly 90% occurring once. The sequenced sample consisted of peripheral blood. J is TRBJ1-1 and V is TRBV6-2 or TRBV6-3; the D gene is possibly TRBD1 (5 bases). This TCR was recovered from a human donor in a cohort sampled during active COVID-19. The CDR3 bases are TGTGCCAGCAGTTTTAGGGGCCTCACTGAAGCTTTCTTT. Its translation is CASSFRGLTEAFF.